Here is one T cell receptor beta chain with its context. The target antigen is unknown. This CDR3 contains 13 residues. V lost 0 bases, J lost 8 bases, and 8 bases lay in between. CDR1 and CDR2 (germline): SGHKS, YYEKEE (reference sequence). These data belong to a study of response to subunit inactivated influenza vaccine. A single record per CDR3 protein comes from TCRdb applying MiXCR to the RT-PCR reads. Of about 520,000 distinct CDR3 sequences listed, about a tenth are singletons. Study outcomes and limitations: It was the authors' suggestion that each seasonal influenza vaccination recruits few new T cells.

The receptor was isolated from a man in his forties or fifties who received an inactivated influenza vaccine. The chain has TRBV5-5 and TRBJ2-2; no firm D call. The specimen comprised PBMCs from blood, sampled 35 to 45 days after vaccination. CDR3 protein: CASSLGPGGELFF. The CDR3 coding sequence is TGTGCCAGCAGCTTGGGGCCCGGGGGGGAGCTGTTTTTT. The full variable domain, completed using reference TRBV5-5 and TRBJ2-2, is DAGVTQSPTHLIKTRGQQVTLRCSPISGHKSVSWYQQVLGQGPQFIFQYYEKEERGRGNFPDRFSARQFPNYSSELNVNALLLGDSALYLCASSLGPGGELFFGEGSRLTVL.